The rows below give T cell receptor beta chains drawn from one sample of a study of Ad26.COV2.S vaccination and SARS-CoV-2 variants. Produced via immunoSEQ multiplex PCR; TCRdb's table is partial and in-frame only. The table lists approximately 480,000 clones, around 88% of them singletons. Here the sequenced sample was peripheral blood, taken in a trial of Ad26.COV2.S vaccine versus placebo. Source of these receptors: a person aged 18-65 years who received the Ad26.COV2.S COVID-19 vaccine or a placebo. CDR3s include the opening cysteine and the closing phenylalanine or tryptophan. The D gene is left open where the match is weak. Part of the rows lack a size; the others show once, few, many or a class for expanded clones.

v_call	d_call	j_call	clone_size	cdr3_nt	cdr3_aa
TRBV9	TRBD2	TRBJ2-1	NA	TGTGCCAGCAGCGAGGGGGTAGCGGGAGGACTCGATGAGCAGTTCTTC	CASSEGVAGGLDEQFF
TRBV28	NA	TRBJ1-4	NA	TGTGCCAGCAGTCCCAGGGAGCGGGAGGGGGACGAAAAACTGTTTTTT	CASSPREREGDEKLFF
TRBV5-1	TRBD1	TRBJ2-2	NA	TGCGCCAGCAGTGCCGGGACAGGGGTAACCGGGGAGCTGTTTTTT	CASSAGTGVTGELFF
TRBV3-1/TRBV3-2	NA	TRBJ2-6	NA	TGTGCCAGCAGCCCCTACCGCGGCCAAGGGGCTGGGGCCAACGTCCTGACTTTC	CASSPYRGQGAGANVLTF
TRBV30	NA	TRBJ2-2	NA	TGTGCCTGGAGTAATATAGGCCCCGGGACCGGGGAGCTGTTTTTT	CAWSNIGPGTGELFF
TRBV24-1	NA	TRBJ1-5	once	TGTGCCCTCTCCCAAAAGACAGGTTGCTGCAATCAGCCCCAGCATTTT	CALSQKTGCCNQPQHF
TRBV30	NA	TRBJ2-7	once	TGTGCCTGGAGTGATACCTGGGCCTACGAGCAGTACTTC	CAWSDTWAYEQYF
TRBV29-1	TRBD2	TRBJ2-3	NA	TGCAGCGTCCAGACTAGCGGGAGCACAGATACGCAGTATTTT	CSVQTSGSTDTQYF
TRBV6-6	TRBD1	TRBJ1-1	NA	TGTGCCAGCAGGGACCCCAGACAGGGTGAGAGTGAAGCTTTCTTT	CASRDPRQGESEAFF
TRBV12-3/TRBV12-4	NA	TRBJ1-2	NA	TGTGCCAGCAGCCCCGGACCGTATGGCTACACCTTC	CASSPGPYGYTF
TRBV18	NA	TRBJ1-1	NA	TGTGCCAGCTCCTCGGGGACTGAAGCTTTCTTT	CASSSGTEAFF
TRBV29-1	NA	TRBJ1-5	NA	TGCAGCGTTATGACGGGTAGTGGGCCCCAGCATTTT	CSVMTGSGPQHF
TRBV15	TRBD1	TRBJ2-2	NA	TGTGCCACCAGCACTGTGGGGCAGGGGGTTGCCGGGGAGCTGTTTTTT	CATSTVGQGVAGELFF
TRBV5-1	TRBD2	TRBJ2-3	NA	TGCGCCAGCAGCGACGGACTAGCGGGCAGGCGGGATACGCAGTATTTT	CASSDGLAGRRDTQYF
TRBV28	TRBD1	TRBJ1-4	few	TGTGCCAGCACTCCGGTTGACAGGGGAAATGAAAAACTGTTTTTT	CASTPVDRGNEKLFF
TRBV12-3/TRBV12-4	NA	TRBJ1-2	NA	TGTGCCAGCACCACGGACAGTTTCTATGGCTACACCTTC	CASTTDSFYGYTF
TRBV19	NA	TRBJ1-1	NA	TGTGCCAGTACCCACGGGAGCCTCATGAACACTGAAGCTTTCTTT	CASTHGSLMNTEAFF
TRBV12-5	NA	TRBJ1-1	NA	TGTGCTAGTGGTTTGGCGGGTATGAACACTGAAGCTTTCTTT	CASGLAGMNTEAFF
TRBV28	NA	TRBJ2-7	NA	TGTGCCAGCAGTTTTTGGCAGGGCCCGTCCTACGAGCAGTACTTC	CASSFWQGPSYEQYF
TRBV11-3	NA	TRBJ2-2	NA	TGTGCCAGCAGCCTCCGGGGACGGCCCTCGAACACCGGGGAGCTGTTTTTT	CASSLRGRPSNTGELFF
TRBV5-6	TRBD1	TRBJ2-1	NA	TGTGCCAGCAGCCGCGTCGACAGGGACCAAATCAATGAGCAGTTCTTC	CASSRVDRDQINEQFF
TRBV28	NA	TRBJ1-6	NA	TGTGCCAGCAGTTTACAGGGCTATAATTCACCCCTCCACTTT	CASSLQGYNSPLHF
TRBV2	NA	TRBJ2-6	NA	TGTGCCAGCAGTCGCCCGGCTGGGGCCAACGTCCTGACTTTC	CASSRPAGANVLTF
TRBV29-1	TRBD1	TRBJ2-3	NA	TGCAGCGTTGGGACAGGGTACCCAGATACGCAGTATTTT	CSVGTGYPDTQYF
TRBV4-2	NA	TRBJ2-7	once	TGTGCCAGCAGCCAAGATAGCCCGCGGGCGGGAACGTTCTACGAGCAGTACTTC	CASSQDSPRAGTFYEQYF
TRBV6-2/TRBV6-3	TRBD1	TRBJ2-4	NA	TGTGCCAGCAGCTCGACAGGGGGCAAAAACATTCAGTACTTC	CASSSTGGKNIQYF
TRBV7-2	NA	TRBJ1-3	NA	TGTGCCAGCAGCTTAGAGGTTTACTCTGGAAACACCATATATTTT	CASSLEVYSGNTIYF
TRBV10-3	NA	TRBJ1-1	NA	TGTGCCATCAGTGAAGGGGGGGACACTGAAGCTTTCTTT	CAISEGGDTEAFF
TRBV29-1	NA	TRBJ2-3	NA	TGCAGCGCAAAACGGGGCGGAAACACAGATACGCAGTATTTT	CSAKRGGNTDTQYF
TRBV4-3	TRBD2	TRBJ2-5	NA	TGCGCCAGCAGCCAAGATCTAGCGGGAGCGTCGGAGACCCAGTACTTC	CASSQDLAGASETQYF
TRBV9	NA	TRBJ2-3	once	TGTGCCAGCAGCGTAGGTCGGGTCAGCACAGATACGCAGTATTTT	CASSVGRVSTDTQYF
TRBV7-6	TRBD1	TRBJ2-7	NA	TGTGCCAGCAGCTCGGCAGGGGGCGGCGAGCAGTACTTC	CASSSAGGGEQYF
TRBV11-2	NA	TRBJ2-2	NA	TGTGCCAGCAGCGAGGCATTACCCGGGGAGCTGTTTTTT	CASSEALPGELFF
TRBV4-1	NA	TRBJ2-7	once	TGCGCCAGCAGCCAAGATTCGGGGGGCAGAACCTACGAGCAGTACTTC	CASSQDSGGRTYEQYF
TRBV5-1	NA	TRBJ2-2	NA	TGCGCCAGCAGCTTGGGGTCAGGTGGCATATCCTGGAGCACCGGGGAGCTGTTTTTT	CASSLGSGGISWSTGELFF
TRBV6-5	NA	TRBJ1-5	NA	TGTGCCAGCAGGCAGACAGATAATCAGCCCCAGCATTTT	CASRQTDNQPQHF
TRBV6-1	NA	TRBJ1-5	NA	TGTGCCAGCAGTGAGGGTTTTGGCAATCAGCCCCAGCATTTT	CASSEGFGNQPQHF
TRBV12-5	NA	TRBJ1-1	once	TGTGCTAGTGGCCGTGGCGAGAACACTGAAGCTTTCTTT	CASGRGENTEAFF
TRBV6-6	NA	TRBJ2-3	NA	TGTGCCAGCACCAAGTCGGGACACAGCACAGATACGCAGTATTTT	CASTKSGHSTDTQYF